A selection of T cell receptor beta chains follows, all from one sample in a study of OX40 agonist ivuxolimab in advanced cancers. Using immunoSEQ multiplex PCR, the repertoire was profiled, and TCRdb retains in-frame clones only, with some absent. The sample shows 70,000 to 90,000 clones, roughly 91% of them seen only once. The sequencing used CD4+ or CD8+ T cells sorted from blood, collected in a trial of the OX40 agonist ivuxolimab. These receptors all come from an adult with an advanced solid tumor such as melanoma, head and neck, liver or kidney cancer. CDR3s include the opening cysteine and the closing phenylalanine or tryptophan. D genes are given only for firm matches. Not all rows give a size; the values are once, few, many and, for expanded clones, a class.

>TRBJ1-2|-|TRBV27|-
CASRGANYGYTF
TGTGCCAGCAGGGGCGCGAACTATGGCTACACCTTC
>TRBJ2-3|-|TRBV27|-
CASSFGGSTDTQYF
TGTGCCAGCAGTTTCGGCGGGAGCACAGATACGCAGTATTTT
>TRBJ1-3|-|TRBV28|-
CASSSGGTGNTIYF
TGTGCCAGCAGTTCCGGGGGAACTGGAAACACCATATATTTT
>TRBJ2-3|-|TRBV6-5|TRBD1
CASSYPNRGDTQYF
TGTGCCAGCAGTTACCCCAACAGGGGAGATACGCAGTATTTT
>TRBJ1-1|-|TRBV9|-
CASSLEGRFNVMNTEAFF
TGTGCCAGCAGCTTAGAAGGACGGTTTAATGTTATGAACACTGAAGCTTTCTTT
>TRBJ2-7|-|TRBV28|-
CASSETDHPYEQYF
TGTGCCAGCAGTGAGACAGACCACCCCTACGAGCAGTACTTC
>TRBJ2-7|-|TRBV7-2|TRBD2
CASSLGGTATYEQYF
TGTGCCAGCAGCCTCGGGGGGACCGCCACCTACGAGCAGTACTTC
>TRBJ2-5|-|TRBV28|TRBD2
CASSLRRQLAGGQETQYF
TGTGCCAGCAGTCTCCGACGCCAACTAGCGGGAGGACAAGAGACCCAGTACTTC
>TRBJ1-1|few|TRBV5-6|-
CASSRVGSTEAFF
TGTGCCAGCAGCCGAGTTGGATCCACTGAAGCTTTCTTT
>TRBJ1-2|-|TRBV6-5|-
CASISLVRGTYGYTF
TGTGCCAGCATTTCGTTGGTGCGTGGGACATATGGCTACACCTTC
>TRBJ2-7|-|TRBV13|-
CASSPWAFPYEQYF
TGTGCCAGCAGCCCGTGGGCCTTCCCGTACGAGCAGTACTTC
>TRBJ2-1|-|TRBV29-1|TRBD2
CSVAGGSYNEQFF
TGCAGCGTTGCGGGAGGTTCCTACAATGAGCAGTTCTTC
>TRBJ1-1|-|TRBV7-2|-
CASSLVGGALMNTEAFF
TGTGCCAGCAGCTTAGTGGGGGGGGCCCTTATGAACACTGAAGCTTTCTTT
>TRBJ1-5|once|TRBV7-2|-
CASSPHGGSNQPQHF
TGTGCCAGCAGCCCCCATGGGGGAAGCAATCAGCCCCAGCATTTT
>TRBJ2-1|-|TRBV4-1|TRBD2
CASSQDRMAGGYNEQFF
TGCGCCAGCAGCCAAGATAGAATGGCGGGAGGGTACAATGAGCAGTTCTTC
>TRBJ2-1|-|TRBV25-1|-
CASLLGPSYNEQFF
TGTGCCAGCCTGTTGGGGCCTTCCTACAATGAGCAGTTCTTC
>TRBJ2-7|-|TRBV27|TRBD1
CASSWTGSEQYF
TGTGCCAGCAGTTGGACAGGGAGCGAGCAGTACTTC
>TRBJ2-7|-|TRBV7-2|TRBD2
CASSSLTGLAGGPYEQYF
TGTGCCAGCAGCTCCCTGACGGGACTAGCGGGAGGGCCCTACGAGCAGTACTTC
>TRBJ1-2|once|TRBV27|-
CASSLGSNYGYTF
TGTGCCAGCAGCTTGGGATCTAACTATGGCTACACCTTC
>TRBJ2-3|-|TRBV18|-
CASSPEVRDTDTQYF
TGTGCCAGCTCACCAGAGGTCCGGGACACAGATACGCAGTATTTT
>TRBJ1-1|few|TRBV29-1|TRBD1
CSLGSGGTEAFF
TGCAGCCTTGGGTCAGGGGGCACTGAAGCTTTCTTT
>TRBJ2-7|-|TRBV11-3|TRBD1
CASSFRTGGEQYF
TGTGCCAGCAGCTTCCGGACAGGGGGCGAGCAGTACTTC
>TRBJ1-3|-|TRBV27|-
CASSHQGPSGNTIYF
TGTGCCAGCAGTCACCAGGGGCCCTCTGGAAACACCATATATTTT
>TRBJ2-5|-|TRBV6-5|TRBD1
CASQRTGGRETQYF
TGTGCCAGCCAACGGACAGGGGGCCGTGAGACCCAGTACTTC
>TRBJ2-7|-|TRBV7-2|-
CASSYTRSGYEQYF
TGTGCCAGCAGCTACACCCGGTCGGGGTACGAGCAGTACTTC
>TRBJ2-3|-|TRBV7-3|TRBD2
CASSSRGSGNTDTQYF
TGTGCCAGCAGCTCCAGGGGTAGCGGGAATACAGATACGCAGTATTTT
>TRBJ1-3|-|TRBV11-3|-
CASSFLGRDPYSGNTIYF
TGTGCCAGCAGCTTCCTGGGGCGGGACCCTTACTCTGGAAACACCATATATTTT
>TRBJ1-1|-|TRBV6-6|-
CASSYTGKNTEAFF
TGTGCCAGCAGTTACACAGGGAAGAACACTGAAGCTTTCTTT
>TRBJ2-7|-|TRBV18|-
CASSPRAEVSSYEQYF
TGTGCCAGCTCACCACGGGCAGAGGTAAGCTCCTACGAGCAGTACTTC
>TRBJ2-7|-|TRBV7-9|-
CASSPPVSSYEQYF
TGTGCCAGCAGCCCCCCGGTGAGCTCCTACGAGCAGTACTTC